The 29 T cell receptor beta chains below all came from one sample that was sequenced in a study of spatial heterogeneity in lung cancer. TCRdb reprocessed the 5' RACE reads with MiXCR, giving one entry per CDR3 protein. In the table there are 25,000 or so distinct CDR3 sequences, approximately 4.8% of which are singletons. Documented time point: sample taken at primary tumor resection. The input for sequencing was PBMCs, taken at surgery. The receptor set was obtained from a male donor with early-stage non-small cell lung cancer.

In its sample, this clonotype ranks as medium-sized (0.01 to 0.1%). The genes are TRBV6-5 and TRBJ2-7; 7 bases are a match to TRBD1. CDR1 and CDR2 (germline): MNHEY, SVGAGI. Losses at the gene ends were 6 bases for V and 2 bases for J; bases not matched to a gene: 7. The CDR3 length is 14 residues. DNA for the CDR3: TGTGCCAGCAGCCTCGGGACAGTCCCCTACGAGCAGTACTTC. This translates into CASSLGTVPYEQYF.

The chain is built from TRBV9 and TRBJ1-1; TRBD1 is a possible D gene (5 bases). This CDR3 spans 15 amino acids. V dropped 1 base and J dropped 6 bases, with 16 bases sitting between them. Germline CDR1 and CDR2: SGDLS and YYNGEE. The CDR3, as DNA: TGTGCCAGCAGCGTAAATAGTCGGGGACCGTCTGAAGCTTTCTTT. Its protein is CASSVNSRGPSEAFF.

The chain combines TRBV28 with TRBJ1-2, with 7 bases identical to TRBD1. The trim removed 6 bases at V and 7 bases at J, leaving 5 bases unmatched. CDR1 and CDR2 (germline): MDHEN, SYDVKM. The CDR3 is 12 amino acids. CDR3 nucleotide sequence: TGTGCCAGCAGGGCGACAGGGCCTGGCTACACCTTC. Translating it yields CASRATGPGYTF.

This clonotype was counted at least ten times. This sequence joins TRBV3-1 and TRBJ2-1; TRBD2 matches 7 bases. The CDR3 is 15 amino acids. Per the germline V gene, CDR1 is LGHDT and CDR2 is YNNKEL (reference sequence). V dropped 1 base and J dropped 5; count of bases not matched to a gene: 5. The CDR3 loop reads CASSQAGGSHNEQFF. For the CDR3, the DNA is TGTGCCAGCAGCCAAGCGGGAGGATCTCACAATGAGCAGTTCTTC.

This clonotype has a count of ten or more. The gene calls are TRBV6-6 and TRBJ1-1; D is unclear. Trimming cost V 5 bases and J 0 bases, with 16 bases left between them. The length of the CDR3 is 16 residues. CDR1 is MNHNY and CDR2 is SVGAGI in the germline V gene (reference sequence). The CDR3 DNA reads TGTGCCAGCAGTACCCTCGAGAGAGCCATGAACACTGAAGCTTTCTTT. It encodes CASSTLERAMNTEAFF.

Ten or more counts support this clonotype. The chain has TRBV18 and TRBJ1-1; TRBD1 agrees at 11 bases. This CDR3 has 17 residues. Germline values: CDR1 KGHSH, CDR2 LQKENI. The V gene end was trimmed by 1 base and the J gene end by 0 bases; junction bases not matched to a gene: 4. The CDR3 coding sequence is TGTGCCAGCTCACCACTGGGGACAGGGGGGGTGAACACTGAAGCTTTCTTT. This gives the protein CASSPLGTGGVNTEAFF.

This clonotype was counted ten times or more. V is TRBV20-1 and J is TRBJ2-3; 10 bases align to TRBD2. Germline CDR1 is DFQATT and CDR2 is SNEGSKA (reference sequence). Losses at the gene ends were 4 bases for V and 0 bases for J; bases not matched to a gene: 4. This CDR3 spans 15 amino acids. Written as DNA, the CDR3 is TGCAGTGCTAAGGGGACTAGCGCAAGCACAGATACGCAGTATTTT. Translated, it gives CSAKGTSASTDTQYF.

This clonotype was detected ten times or more. The V call is TRBV11-2, the J call TRBJ1-1, with 9 bases fitting TRBD1. The CDR3 is made up of 15 amino acids. The J segment lost 2 bases and the V segment lost 2 bases, leaving 3 bases of the junction unmatched. CDR1 and CDR2 (germline): SGHAT, FQNNGV. CDR3 nucleotides: TGTGCCAGCAGCTTATACAGGGGGCTAAACACTGAAGCTTTCTTT. Its translation is CASSLYRGLNTEAFF. Looking up the rest from reference TRBV11-2 and TRBJ1-1 gives the full variable domain: EAGVAQSPRYKIIEKRQSVAFWCNPISGHATLYWYQQILGQGPKLLIQFQNNGVVDDSQLPKDRFSAERLKGVDSTLKIQPAKLEDSAVYLCASSLYRGLNTEAFFGQGTRLTVV.

The chain employs TRBV6-5 and TRBJ1-1; perhaps TRBD1 as D (5 bases). This CDR3 has 15 amino acids. Germline V CDR1 and CDR2: MNHEY, SVGAGI. V lost 7 bases to trimming and J lost 2 bases, with 17 bases between them. CDR3 DNA: TGTGCCAGCAACAACCCGGGGCAGGTTAACACTGAAGCTTTCTTT. This encodes CASNNPGQVNTEAFF.

This clonotype appeared many times. V usage is TRBV30 and J usage is TRBJ2-1; D ambiguous. Per the germline V gene, CDR1 is GTSNPN and CDR2 is SVGIG (reference sequence). The V gene lost 4 bases and the J gene lost 5 bases, with 15 bases spanning the gap. The CDR3 spans 14 residues. The CDR3 DNA reads as TGTGCCTGGAAAAGTCCCCAACTCAACAATGAGCAGTTCTTC. Amino acids: CAWKSPQLNNEQFF.

This clonotype was observed at least ten times. The chain employs TRBV10-3 and TRBJ2-6; unclear D gene. Germline V gene sequence: CDR1 ENHRY, CDR2 SYGVKD. This CDR3 is built from 13 residues. V was clipped by 10 bases and J by 4 bases, with 11 bases between them. The CDR3 region is CASLSPGANVLTF. The CDR3 DNA reads as TGTGCCAGCCTATCGCCCGGGGCCAACGTCCTGACTTTC.

In this sample, this clonotype turned up a few times. The chain carries TRBV5-6 and TRBJ1-4; D is unclear. The CDR3 extends over 14 amino acids. Germline V CDR1 and CDR2: SGHDT, YYEEEE. Trimming took 2 bases from V and 3 from J, leaving 8 bases between them. CDR3 sequence reads: CASSLRIPNEKLFF. CDR3 coding DNA: TGTGCCAGCAGCTTAAGGATTCCTAATGAAAAACTGTTTTTT.

This clonotype appeared many times. This chain connects TRBV5-1 to TRBJ2-1; D uncertain. Looked up from germline, CDR1 is SGHRS and CDR2 is YFSETQ. V lost 6 bases to trimming and J lost 5 bases, with 9 bases between them. The CDR3 has 12 amino acids. The chain's CDR3 is CASKGDHNEQFF. The CDR3 DNA reads TGCGCCAGCAAGGGCGATCACAATGAGCAGTTCTTC.

This clonotype was counted a single time. This may be a read error, as it is one base from a much larger clone. Likely a read error: the CDR3 ends without its conserved phenylalanine or tryptophan. The rearrangement joins TRBV4-2 to TRBJ1-2; no clear D gene. Per the germline V gene, CDR1 is LGHNA and CDR2 is YNFKEQ. This CDR3 contains 15 residues. V shed 3 bases and J shed 3 bases, with 14 bases lying between them. CDR3 loop: CASSHDERAHYGYTL. The CDR3 DNA follows: TGTGCCAGCAGCCACGATGAGAGGGCCCACTATGGCTACACCCTC.

This clonotype was seen ten or more times. J is TRBJ1-2 and V is TRBV27; 9 nucleotides match TRBD1. CDR1 MNHEY and CDR2 SMNVEV come from the germline V gene (reference sequence). There are 15 residues in the CDR3. With 2 bases clipped from V and 2 bases from J, the junction kept 3 bases outside the gene matches. The CDR3 sequence is CASSLKGQGNYGYTF. CDR3 sequence (DNA): TGTGCCAGCAGTTTAAAGGGACAGGGAAACTATGGCTACACCTTC.

In this sample, this clonotype turned up many times. The genes are TRBV3-1 and TRBJ1-5; 10 nucleotides line up with TRBD1. V trimming: 1 base; J trimming: 4 bases; junction bases outside the gene matches: 7. CDR1 is LGHDT, CDR2 YNNKEL, per germline (reference sequence). The CDR3 is made up of 17 amino acids. This CDR3 is CASSQGTGGVGNQPQHF. The CDR3 region has the DNA TGTGCCAGCAGCCAAGGGACAGGGGGGGTTGGAAATCAGCCCCAGCATTTT. The full variable domain, completed using reference TRBV3-1 and TRBJ1-5, is DTAVSQTPKYLVTQMGNDKSIKCEQNLGHDTMYWYKQDSKKFLKIMFSYNNKELIINETVPNRFSPKSPDKAHLNLHINSLELGDSAVYFCASSQGTGGVGNQPQHFGDGTRLSIL.

This clonotype came up a few times. The gene calls are TRBV3-1 and TRBJ2-1; possibly TRBD1 or TRBD2 for D (6 bases each). V was clipped by 1 base and J by 6 bases, with 10 bases between them. Germline CDR1 LGHDT, CDR2 YNNKEL (reference sequence). CDR3 length: 14 residues. The CDR3 region has the DNA TGTGCCAGCAGCCAAGGGGGGCGGGGCAATGAGCAGTTCTTC. It yields the protein CASSQGGRGNEQFF.

This clonotype was seen ten or more times. The J gene is TRBJ1-1, the V gene TRBV7-2, with TRBD1 matching over 7 bases. CDR1 SGHTA and CDR2 FQGNSA come from the germline V gene. With V trimmed by 2 bases and J by 3 bases, 3 bases remained unmatched. CDR3 length: 14 residues. This CDR3 reads CASSLQGGDTEAFF. The DNA for the CDR3 is TGTGCCAGCAGCTTACAGGGGGGGGACACTGAAGCTTTCTTT.

The V and J genes are TRBV6-5 and TRBJ1-6; D uncertain. There are 15 residues in the CDR3. V was clipped by 0 bases and J by 8 bases, with 11 bases between them. CDR1 and CDR2 (germline): MNHEY, SVGAGI. CDR3 residues: CASSYSRTVDSPLHF. The CDR3 DNA follows: TGTGCCAGCAGTTACTCGAGGACGGTGGATTCACCCCTCCACTTT.

This clonotype was found many times. The V gene is TRBV24-1, the J gene TRBJ1-5; D unresolved. CDR1 KGHDR and CDR2 SFDVKD come from the germline V gene. Trimming took 2 bases from V and 3 from J, leaving 16 bases between them. CDR3 length equals 17 residues. The CDR3 sequence is CATSDSSKPSYNQPQHF. For the CDR3, the DNA is TGTGCCACCAGTGATTCGTCGAAGCCAAGCTACAATCAGCCCCAGCATTTT.

This clonotype is classed as medium-sized. The genes are TRBV7-6 and TRBJ1-6; a possible D gene is TRBD1 (6 bases). The germline V and J ends were trimmed by 4 bases and 9 bases, with 10 bases remaining between them. The V gene's germline CDR1 is SGHVS and CDR2 FNYEAQ. The CDR3 sequence is 13 residues long. The CDR3 nucleotides are TGTGCCAGCAGCTGGACAGCCGGTTCACCCCTCCACTTT. Translating gives CASSWTAGSPLHF.

This clonotype was detected many times. The gene calls are TRBV7-2 and TRBJ2-7; the D gene could be TRBD1 or TRBD2 (6 bases each). This CDR3 spans 14 amino acids. V dropped 5 bases and J dropped 2 bases, with 13 bases sitting between them. Per the germline V gene, CDR1 is SGHTA and CDR2 is FQGNSA. The CDR3 nucleotides read TGTGCCAGCAGCCCTGTCGGGGGCCCCTACGAGCAGTACTTC. Its translation: CASSPVGGPYEQYF.

This clonotype was counted many times. The rearrangement links TRBV6-1 to TRBJ2-5, with a weak D call TRBD2 (5 bases). Looked up from germline, CDR1 is MNHNS and CDR2 is SASEGT. The CDR3 has 12 residues. V was clipped by 10 bases and J by 2 bases, with 11 bases between them. The CDR3 loop reads CATGRDQETQYF. The DNA for the CDR3 is TGTGCCACCGGTCGGGATCAAGAGACCCAGTACTTC.

This clonotype was observed many times. The chain carries TRBV30 and TRBJ2-6, with a tentative D call TRBD2 (5 bases). CDR1 and CDR2 from the germline V gene are GTSNPN and SVGIG (reference sequence). The CDR3 contains 14 residues. V was cut by 7 bases and J by 4 bases, with 14 bases left in between. The CDR3 DNA reads TGTGCCTTCCCCTCGAGGGCCGGGGCCAACGTCCTGACTTTC. Residues: CAFPSRAGANVLTF.

This clonotype has just a few counts. The genes are TRBV6-6 and TRBJ2-3; TRBD2 agrees at 13 bases. CDR3 length: 15 residues. Germline V gene data show CDR1 as MNHNY and CDR2 as SVGAGI (reference sequence). Germline trimming cut 5 bases from V and 3 bases from J; bases unmatched to any gene: 2. The CDR3 sequence: CASSRLAGGTDTQYF. CDR3 DNA: TGTGCCAGCAGTAGACTAGCGGGGGGTACAGATACGCAGTATTTT.

By frequency in the sample, this clonotype is medium-sized. This chain links TRBV7-3 with TRBJ1-6, with D unclear. The CDR3 is made up of 14 amino acids. The ends were cut back, 3 bases at V and 4 bases at J, with 7 bases in the middle. CDR1 and CDR2 (germline): SGHTA, FQGTGA. The CDR3 is CASSLNQYNSPLHF. In DNA, the CDR3 is TGTGCCAGCAGCTTGAACCAATATAATTCACCCCTCCACTTT. The full variable domain, its missing parts supplied by reference TRBV7-3 and TRBJ1-6, is GAGVSQTPSNKVTEKGKYVELRCDPISGHTALYWYRQSLGQGPEFLIYFQGTGAADDSGLPNDRFFAVRPEGSVSTLKIQRTERGDSAVYLCASSLNQYNSPLHFGNGTRLTVT.

This clonotype was picked up many times. J is TRBJ2-2 and V is TRBV7-9; unclear D gene. This CDR3 comprises 14 residues. CDR1 and CDR2 (germline): SEHNR, FQNEAQ (reference sequence). The V gene lost 5 bases and the J gene lost 1 base, with 8 bases spanning the gap. In DNA form, the CDR3 reads TGTGCCAGCAGCGCCATGCTGAACACCGGGGAGCTGTTTTTT. Translated: CASSAMLNTGELFF. The entire variable domain, with the rest obtained from reference TRBV7-9 and TRBJ2-2, is as follows: DTGVSQNPRHKITKRGQNVTFRCDPISEHNRLYWYRQTLGQGPEFLTYFQNEAQLEKSRLLSDRFSAERPKGSFSTLEIQRTEQGDSAMYLCASSAMLNTGELFFGEGSRLTVL.

This clonotype was detected ten times or more. V is TRBV7-9 and J is TRBJ1-2, with a weak D call TRBD1 (5 bases). Germline loops: CDR1 SEHNR, CDR2 FQNEAQ (reference sequence). This CDR3 has 14 residues. The ends were cut back, 1 base at V and 5 bases at J, with 11 bases in the middle. The CDR3 region is CASSLGGTGYGYTF. CDR3 nucleotides: TGTGCCAGCAGCTTAGGAGGGACGGGGTATGGCTACACCTTC.

This clonotype was counted ten times or more. The gene calls are TRBV9 and TRBJ2-3; D gene unclear. V was trimmed by 3 bases and J by 0 bases, leaving 11 bases between them. From germline, CDR1 is SGDLS and CDR2 YYNGEE. The CDR3 has 15 residues. The CDR3 spells CASSDTIGSTDTQYF. For the CDR3, the DNA is TGTGCCAGCAGCGATACAATCGGGAGCACAGATACGCAGTATTTT.